This TCR beta chain comes out of a study of cytomegalovirus exposure and HLA in healthy donors. In the study overall: The 100 million to 140 million unique TCR beta sequences, from some 170 million T cells, were found by an earlier analysis. General study findings and limits: The majority of CMV-associated TCR beta chains were reported as apparently HLA-restricted in a later analysis. Follow-up analysis later connected one missense variant in DCLRE1C with trimming of TCR beta V- and J-genes.

Healthy individuals who donated bone marrow served as the donors. Between the trimmed V and J ends, which lost 3 bases and 9 bases, there was a span of 15 bases. Looked up from germline, CDR1 is MDHEN and CDR2 is SYDVKM. There are 14 residues in the CDR3. PCR primers comprised 60 Vbeta and 13 Jbeta primers. TCRdb's copy holds only in-frame clones and misses some; the assay was immunoSEQ multiplex PCR. The table records more than 150,000 clones, 75% of them present only once. Details on this clone: Its antigen is as yet unknown.

This sequence joins TRBV28 and TRBJ2-1; D is perhaps TRBD1 (6 bases). This TCR was recovered from a woman between 40 and 55 years old in good health and CMV-seropositive. Sequencing was performed on PBMCs. CDR3 amino acids: CASSFRAGVAEQFF. CDR3 coding DNA: TGTGCCAGCAGTTTTAGAGCAGGGGTGGCTGAGCAGTTCTTC.